These 16 T cell receptor beta chains came from one sample sequenced in a study of response to subunit inactivated influenza vaccine. Using its own MiXCR run on the RT-PCR reads, TCRdb lists one record per CDR3 protein. The table includes hundreds of thousands of distinct CDR3 sequences, less than 20% detected once. The sample in question was PBMCs from blood, obtained 5 days after vaccination. The receptor set was obtained from a man between 45 and 60 years old who received an inactivated influenza vaccine.

The chain employs TRBV10-2 and TRBJ1-5, with TRBD1 matching 8 bases. J was trimmed by 4 bases and V by 3 bases; bases with no gene match: 5. There are 15 residues in the CDR3. From germline, CDR1 is WSHSY and CDR2 SAAADI. CDR3: CASSDQGAWNQPQHF. The CDR3 DNA is TGCGCCAGCAGTGACCAGGGGGCTTGGAATCAGCCCCAGCATTTT.

The genes are TRBV6-1 and TRBJ2-4; no reliable D call. This CDR3 has 14 amino acids. CDR1 and CDR2 from the germline V gene are MNHNS and SASEGT. The V and J ends lost 1 base and 6 bases respectively, with 10 bases between them. In nucleotides, the CDR3 is TGTGCCAGCAGTGAAGGCGTGGGTAGAAACATTCAGTACTTC. Its protein product is CASSEGVGRNIQYF.

The chain links TRBV7-6 to TRBJ2-1, with D possibly being TRBD1 (5 bases). Deletions cut 6 bases from V and 6 bases from J, with 18 bases between. This CDR3 has 15 amino acids. CDR1 SGHVS and CDR2 FNYEAQ come from the germline V gene. CDR3 sequence reads: CASSLRSGARNEQFF. CDR3 bases: TGTGCCAGCAGTCTTAGATCTGGGGCGCGCAATGAGCAGTTCTTC.

The rearrangement links TRBV20-1 to TRBJ2-5; D ambiguous. Between the trimmed V and J ends, which lost 5 bases and 5 bases, there was a span of 12 bases. This CDR3 comprises 12 residues. Germline values: CDR1 DFQATT, CDR2 SNEGSKA (reference sequence). The CDR3 reads CSAHHQRETQYF. Written as DNA, the CDR3 is TGCAGTGCTCACCACCAGCGTGAGACCCAGTACTTC.

This clonotype occurred a few times. J is TRBJ2-6 and V is TRBV20-1; D may correspond to TRBD1 or TRBD2 (5 bases each). The CDR3 runs 15 residues. The V end was cut by 6 bases, the J end by 0 bases, with 12 bases between. Germline-derived CDR1 and CDR2 are DFQATT and SNEGSKA (reference sequence). The CDR3 loop reads CSAKGRGSGANVLTF. Written as DNA, the CDR3 is TGCAGTGCGAAGGGACGGGGCTCTGGGGCCAACGTCCTGACTTTC.

The genes are TRBV5-5 and TRBJ2-1; 9 bases agree with TRBD2. The germline V gene has CDR1 SGHKS and CDR2 YYEKEE (reference sequence). With 0 bases clipped from V and 15 bases from J, the junction kept 13 bases outside the gene matches. CDR3 size: 15 residues. This CDR3 is CASSLERAGGPIWFF. DNA for the CDR3: TGTGCCAGCAGCTTGGAAAGGGCGGGAGGGCCGATTTGGTTCTTC.

The chain employs TRBV6-2 or TRBV6-3 and TRBJ2-4; no clear D. The CDR3 length is 15 residues. Germline-derived CDR1 and CDR2 are MNHEY and SVGEGT. Trimming shortened V by 0 bases and J by 0 bases, and 6 bases separated the two germline ends. The CDR3 nucleotides are TGTGCCAGCAGTTACTCCACACTAGCCAAAAACATTCAGTACTTC. Its translation: CASSYSTLAKNIQYF.

The chain has TRBV20-1 and TRBJ2-7; 11 positions match TRBD1. V gave up 3 bases and J gave up 6 bases; unmatched junction bases: 4. Germline V gene lookup returns CDR1 DFQATT and CDR2 SNEGSKA (reference sequence). The CDR3 is made up of 13 amino acids. The CDR3 bases are TGCAGTGCTAGCCCCGGGACAGGGGGCGAGCAGTACTTC. It codes for CSASPGTGGEQYF.

This clonotype has only a few counts. V usage is TRBV2 and J usage is TRBJ2-7; possible D gene TRBD1, 6 bases. The V gene lost 0 bases and the J gene lost 7 bases, with 10 bases spanning the gap. Looked up from germline, CDR1 is SNHLY and CDR2 is FYNNEI. The CDR3 runs to 13 residues. The CDR3 coding sequence is TGTGCCAGCAGTGAAGCACCAGGGGCTGAGCAGTACTTC. This codes for CASSEAPGAEQYF.

This clonotype has a handful of counts. The chain has TRBV10-3 and TRBJ2-5; 9 positions agree with TRBD1. CDR3 length: 13 residues. V was pared by 6 bases and J by 4 bases, with 3 bases of the junction left unmatched. The germline V gene encodes CDR1 ENHRY and CDR2 SYGVKD. DNA of the CDR3: TGTGCCATCAGCTTACAGGGGGCAGAGACCCAGTACTTC. It translates to CAISLQGAETQYF.

This clonotype was picked up a small number of times. The gene calls are TRBV29-1 and TRBJ1-2; D uncertain. CDR1 and CDR2 from the germline V gene are SQVTM and ANQGSEA. V was cut by 2 bases and J by 8 bases, with 12 bases left in between. The CDR3 is made up of 12 amino acids. The CDR3 is CSVEPSGNGYTF. CDR3 nucleotides: TGCAGCGTTGAACCCTCGGGGAACGGCTACACCTTC.

In this sample, this clonotype turned up a few times. The chain combines TRBV12-3 or TRBV12-4 with TRBJ1-2, with D hard to call. Trimming shortened V by 5 bases and J by 8 bases, and 15 bases separated the two germline ends. CDR3 length: 13 amino acids. The chain's CDR3 is CASSRAPLEGYTF. CDR3 DNA sequence: TGTGCCAGCAGTCGAGCCCCATTAGAAGGCTACACCTTC.

The chain combines TRBV7-3 with TRBJ2-4, with TRBD2 matching 9 bases. Germline CDR1 is SGHTA and CDR2 is FQGTGA. This CDR3 has 13 residues. J was trimmed by 6 bases and V by 6 bases; bases with no gene match: 3. CDR3 bases: TGTGCCAGCAGTAGCGGGAGCGGAAACATTCAGTACTTC. Encoded protein: CASSSGSGNIQYF. Filled out from reference TRBV7-3 and TRBJ2-4, the complete variable domain reads GAGVSQTPSNKVTEKGKYVELRCDPISGHTALYWYRQSLGQGPEFLIYFQGTGAADDSGLPNDRFFAVRPEGSVSTLKIQRTERGDSAVYLCASSSGSGNIQYFGAGTRLSVL.

This clonotype was counted many times. CDR3 sequence (DNA): TGCGCCAGCAGCTCCGGGACTAGCGGGAGGGGGTTTATGAATGAGCAGTTCTTC. Encoded protein: CASSSGTSGRGFMNEQFF. This chain uses TRBV5-1 with TRBJ2-1; 16 bases are a match to TRBD2. The germline V gene has CDR1 SGHRS and CDR2 YFSETQ. The junction had 10 bases not matched to a gene; V was cut back by 3 bases and J by 7 bases. The CDR3 consists of 18 residues.

The chain uses TRBV7-2 and TRBJ2-3; 14 bases align to TRBD2. With V trimmed by 5 bases and J by 6 bases, 10 bases remained unmatched. This CDR3 has 17 residues. Germline CDR1 SGHTA, CDR2 FQGNSA. In nucleotides, the CDR3 is TGTGCCAGCAGCCAGGGACTAGCGGGAGCGTTGGGGGATACGCAGTATTTT. This codes for CASSQGLAGALGDTQYF.

This clonotype was found a few times. The chain uses TRBV12-3 or TRBV12-4 and TRBJ2-7; 8 bases map to TRBD1. This CDR3 is built from 13 residues. V trimming: 8 bases; J trimming: 6 bases; junction bases outside the gene matches: 9. CDR3 amino acids: CASSTGVFSEQYF. The CDR3 nucleotides are TGTGCCAGCTCGACAGGGGTTTTTTCCGAGCAGTACTTC.